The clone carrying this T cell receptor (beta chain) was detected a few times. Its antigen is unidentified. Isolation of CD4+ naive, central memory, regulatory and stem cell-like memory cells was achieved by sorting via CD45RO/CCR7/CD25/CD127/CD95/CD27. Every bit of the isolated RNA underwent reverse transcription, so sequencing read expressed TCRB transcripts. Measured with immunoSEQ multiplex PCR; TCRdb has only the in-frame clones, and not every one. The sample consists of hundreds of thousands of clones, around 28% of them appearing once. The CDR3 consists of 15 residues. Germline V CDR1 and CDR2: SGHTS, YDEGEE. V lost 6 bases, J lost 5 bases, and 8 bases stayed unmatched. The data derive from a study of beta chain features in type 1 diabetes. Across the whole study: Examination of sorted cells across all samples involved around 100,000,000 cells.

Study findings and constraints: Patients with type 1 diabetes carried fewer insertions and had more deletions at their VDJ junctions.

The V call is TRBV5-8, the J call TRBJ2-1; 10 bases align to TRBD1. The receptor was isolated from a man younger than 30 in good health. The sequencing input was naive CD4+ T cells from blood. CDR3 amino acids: CASTLGDRGNNEQFF. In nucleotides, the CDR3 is TGTGCCAGCACATTGGGGGACAGGGGAAACAATGAGCAGTTCTTC. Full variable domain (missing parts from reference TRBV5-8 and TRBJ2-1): EAGVTQSPTHLIKTRGQQATLRCSPISGHTSVYWYQQALGLGLQFLLWYDEGEERNRGNFPPRFSGRQFPNYSSELNVNALELEDSALYLCASTLGDRGNNEQFFGPGTRLTVL.